One sample yielded the 11 T cell receptor beta chains listed below, sequenced in a study of T cells in Graves' hyperthyroidism and ophthalmopathy. RNA transcripts gave rise to amplified TCR beta CDR3 regions. HTBI primers were used for first-round RT-PCR of the TCR CDR3. TCRdb passed the multiplex PCR reads through MiXCR, listing each CDR3 protein once. The sample has hundreds of thousands of distinct CDR3 sequences, roughly 15% seen once; the top ten hold around 32%. The source material was blood. The receptors here all came from a woman in her 40s with Graves' ophthalmopathy.

This clonotype was counted many times. Here the CDR3 DNA reads TGTGCCAGCAGTTTATCTCAAGTGGCCGGGGTGATCACAGATACGCAGTATTTT. Translated: CASSLSQVAGVITDTQYF. V and J are TRBV28 and TRBJ2-3; TRBD2 might be the D (5 bases). CDR1 and CDR2 from the germline V gene are MDHEN and SYDVKM. The CDR3 consists of 18 residues. Trimming pared 1 base from V and 2 bases from J, leaving 19 bases between.

The V call is TRBV30, the J call TRBJ2-7; the D is unclear. The CDR3 contains 11 residues. Germline-derived CDR1 and CDR2 are GTSNPN and SVGIG (reference sequence). Trimming stripped 1 base from V and 5 bases from J, with 6 bases between. CDR3 sequence: CAWSGSNEQYF. Here the CDR3 DNA reads TGTGCCTGGAGTGGTTCAAACGAGCAGTACTTC.

The rearrangement joins TRBV20-1 to TRBJ2-1; TRBD1 or TRBD2 may be the D gene (6 bases each). The CDR3 length is 14 residues. The V and J ends lost 5 bases and 2 bases respectively, with 13 bases between them. The germline V gene encodes CDR1 DFQATT and CDR2 SNEGSKA (reference sequence). The CDR3 sequence: CSAEDRTTYNEQFF. The CDR3, as DNA: TGCAGTGCTGAAGACAGGACTACCTACAATGAGCAGTTCTTC.

This clonotype was detected only a few times. This chain links TRBV28 with TRBJ1-6, with D tentatively TRBD1 (6 bases). Between the trimmed V and J ends, which lost 5 bases and 8 bases, there was a span of 19 bases. The CDR3 contains 16 residues. The germline gives CDR1 MDHEN, CDR2 SYDVKM. The CDR3 region is CASSLIQGLGDSPLHF. CDR3 coding DNA: TGTGCCAGCAGTCTAATACAGGGCCTGGGGGATTCACCCCTCCACTTT.

This clonotype was seen ten or more times. J is TRBJ2-2 and V is TRBV4-1; 7 bases are shared with TRBD1. CDR1 and CDR2 from the germline V gene are MGHRA and YSYEKL. CDR3 length equals 14 residues. The V gene end was trimmed by 1 base and the J gene end by 5 bases; junction bases not matched to a gene: 1. The CDR3 sequence is CASSQARGTGELFF. CDR3 sequence (DNA): TGCGCCAGCAGCCAAGCCAGGGGGACCGGGGAGCTGTTTTTT.

The chain is built from TRBV27 and TRBJ2-1; TRBD2 aligns across 10 bases. Germline values: CDR1 MNHEY, CDR2 SMNVEV (reference sequence). V shed 4 bases and J 8 bases; nucleotides not matched to a gene: 8. This CDR3 is built from 15 residues. In nucleotides, the CDR3 is TGTGCCAGCAGTTCCTTTAGCGGGGGGCTCCATGAGCAGTTCTTC. Residues: CASSSFSGGLHEQFF.

This clonotype occurred many times. The chain recombines TRBV20-1 with TRBJ2-3; no definite D call. Germline CDR1 DFQATT, CDR2 SNEGSKA (reference sequence). V lost 0 bases and J 5 bases, leaving 12 bases between the germline ends. The CDR3 contains 14 residues. CDR3 bases: TGCAGTGCTAGAGAGGGATCTTCCGGAGATACGCAGTATTTT. Its translation is CSAREGSSGDTQYF.

In this sample, this clonotype turned up many times. The V and J genes are TRBV11-2 and TRBJ2-4; a possible D gene is TRBD2 (5 bases). CDR1 and CDR2 from the germline V gene are SGHAT and FQNNGV. The CDR3 consists of 15 residues. The V end lost 4 bases, the J end lost 1 base, and 11 bases lay between the germline ends. DNA of the CDR3: TGTGCCAGCAGCTCGACGGGCGGGGCCAAAAACATTCAGTACTTC. Protein sequence: CASSSTGGAKNIQYF. Full variable domain (missing parts from reference TRBV11-2 and TRBJ2-4): EAGVAQSPRYKIIEKRQSVAFWCNPISGHATLYWYQQILGQGPKLLIQFQNNGVVDDSQLPKDRFSAERLKGVDSTLKIQPAKLEDSAVYLCASSSTGGAKNIQYFGAGTRLSVL.

Many counts were recorded for this clonotype. V gene TRBV29-1 combines with J gene TRBJ2-1, with no clear D. The V gene lost 7 bases and the J gene lost 4 bases, with 11 bases spanning the gap. The CDR3 runs to 12 residues. Germline V gene sequence: CDR1 SQVTM, CDR2 ANQGSEA. The CDR3 protein is CSAVTGYNEQFF. The CDR3 DNA follows: TGCAGCGCCGTGACCGGGTACAATGAGCAGTTCTTC.

The DNA of the CDR3 is TGTGCCTGGAGTGTACTCCGTTCACCCCTCCACTTT. It translates to CAWSVLRSPLHF. The chain carries TRBV30 and TRBJ1-6; D call uncertain. The CDR3 covers 12 residues. Between the trimmed V and J ends, which lost 0 bases and 9 bases, there was a span of 6 bases. Germline CDR1 is GTSNPN and CDR2 is SVGIG (reference sequence).

This clonotype was picked up many times. V and J are TRBV27 and TRBJ1-2; tentatively, D is TRBD1 (5 bases). V lost 3 bases and J lost 7, with 24 bases in between. The CDR3 totals 17 residues. Germline V CDR1 and CDR2: MNHEY, SMNVEV (reference sequence). The CDR3 region is CASSFSAEAGRSFGYTF. The DNA of the CDR3 is TGTGCCAGCAGTTTCAGTGCCGAGGCAGGGAGGTCGTTTGGCTACACCTTC.